One and the same sample provided the 23 T cell receptor beta chains below, sequenced in a study of cytomegalovirus exposure and HLA in healthy donors. PCR amplification relied on 60 Vbeta primers (plus 13 Jbeta primers). The data were produced by immunoSEQ multiplex PCR, yet TCRdb's version contains in-frame clones alone and is incomplete. Here the sample table reports some 120,000 clones. The sample was PBMCs. The receptors derive from a man aged 35 to 55 in good health and CMV-seropositive.

This sequence joins TRBV15 and TRBJ1-2, with 8 bases lining up with TRBD1. Germline-derived CDR1 and CDR2 are LNHNV and YYDKDF (reference sequence). Trimming removed 0 bases from V and 7 bases from J; junction bases left unmatched: 7. The CDR3 runs to 15 residues. CDR3 residues: CATSRDQAGGLGYTF. The CDR3 DNA reads TGTGCCACCAGCAGAGATCAGGCAGGGGGCCTTGGCTACACCTTC.

The rearrangement links TRBV18 to TRBJ2-3, with D unclear. The ends were cut back, 5 bases at V and 4 bases at J, with 10 bases in the middle. Looked up from germline, CDR1 is KGHSH and CDR2 is LQKENI. The CDR3 length is 13 residues. CDR3 region: CASSAFQADTQYF. CDR3 coding DNA: TGTGCCAGCTCAGCCTTCCAGGCAGATACGCAGTATTTT.

The V and J genes are TRBV10-3 and TRBJ1-1, with 9 positions matching TRBD1. Germline V gene data show CDR1 as ENHRY and CDR2 as SYGVKD. V gave up 7 bases and J gave up 5 bases; unmatched junction bases: 11. CDR3 length equals 15 residues. The CDR3 region has the DNA TGTGCCATCAAATTAGACAGGGGGATTCAGACTGAAGCTTTCTTT. This gives the protein CAIKLDRGIQTEAFF.

The chain links TRBV27 to TRBJ2-1; TRBD1 agrees at 10 bases. CDR1 and CDR2 from the germline V gene are MNHEY and SMNVEV (reference sequence). J gave up 7 bases and V 4 bases, and 7 bases lay outside the gene matches. This CDR3 comprises 15 residues. In DNA form, the CDR3 reads TGTGCCAGCAGTTCACCGGGACAGGGGTGGAATGAGCAGTTCTTC. It specifies CASSSPGQGWNEQFF.

This chain links TRBV4-3 with TRBJ2-1, with D possibly TRBD2 on 6 matching bases. The ends were cut back, 0 bases at V and 6 bases at J, with 18 bases in the middle. The CDR3 length is 17 residues. CDR1 is LGHNA and CDR2 is YSLEER in the germline V gene. Written as DNA, the CDR3 is TGCGCCAGCAGCCAAGATTCGGGAGCCTCGATCTCCAATGAGCAGTTCTTC. As protein: CASSQDSGASISNEQFF.

The V and J genes are TRBV7-9 and TRBJ2-7; TRBD1 matches at 11 bases. V was pared by 5 bases and J by 2 bases, with 5 bases of the junction left unmatched. CDR1 is SEHNR and CDR2 is FQNEAQ in the germline V gene (reference sequence). The CDR3 length is 15 residues. CDR3 DNA sequence: TGTGCCAGCAGCGGATGGGGACAGGGGGCCTACGAGCAGTACTTC. It is translated as CASSGWGQGAYEQYF.

The rearrangement joins TRBV7-6 to TRBJ1-5; no firm D call. CDR3 length: 14 residues. V lost 2 bases and J 7 bases, leaving 12 bases between the germline ends. CDR1 is SGHVS, CDR2 FNYEAQ, per germline. The DNA for the CDR3 is TGTGCCAGCAGCTTAATCTGGGGAGAACAGCCCCAGCATTTT. This sequence encodes CASSLIWGEQPQHF.

The chain has TRBV4-1 and TRBJ2-7; 8 bases match TRBD1. CDR1 and CDR2 (germline): MGHRA, YSYEKL. The CDR3 spans 20 residues. The trim removed 0 bases at V and 2 bases at J, leaving 18 bases unmatched. Here the CDR3 reads CASSQDLSGGLGAATYEQYF. Written as DNA, the CDR3 is TGCGCCAGCAGCCAAGATTTGTCAGGGGGCCTAGGAGCGGCCACCTACGAGCAGTACTTC.

The chain couples TRBV5-3 to TRBJ1-5; 7 bases agree with TRBD1. TRBV5-3 is an open reading frame whose function is uncertain. With 0 bases clipped from V and 6 bases from J, the junction kept 12 bases outside the gene matches. The CDR3 spans 17 residues. Here the CDR3 reads CARSLDLLNRGFQPQHF. The CDR3 DNA sequence: TGTGCCAGAAGCTTGGATCTGCTGAACAGGGGTTTTCAGCCCCAGCATTTT.

This rearrangement joins TRBV7-9 to TRBJ2-5; weak D call: TRBD1 (6 bases). From germline, CDR1 is SEHNR and CDR2 FQNEAQ (reference sequence). V lost 8 bases and J lost 3, with 13 bases in between. The CDR3 runs to 13 residues. CDR3 loop: CASGGMGKETQYF. Here the CDR3 DNA reads TGTGCCAGCGGGGGCATGGGTAAAGAGACCCAGTACTTC.

This sequence joins TRBV6-1 and TRBJ2-4; 7 bases agree with TRBD1. CDR1 is MNHNS and CDR2 is SASEGT in the germline V gene. This CDR3 contains 15 residues. V shed 3 bases, J shed 2 bases, and the junction held 4 bases outside the gene matches. The CDR3 protein is CASSESTGTKNIQYF. CDR3 nucleotide sequence: TGTGCCAGCAGTGAGTCGACAGGGACCAAAAACATTCAGTACTTC.

The chain has TRBV7-2 and TRBJ2-3, with D unresolved. Germline loops: CDR1 SGHTA, CDR2 FQGNSA. The CDR3 runs to 14 residues. V was trimmed by 5 bases and J by 3 bases, leaving 12 bases between them. The CDR3 loop is CASSKLRETDTQYF. The CDR3, as DNA: TGTGCCAGCAGCAAACTGCGTGAGACAGATACGCAGTATTTT.

This chain connects TRBV28 to TRBJ2-3; tentatively, D is TRBD2 (6 bases). Germline lookup yields CDR1 MDHEN and CDR2 SYDVKM. This CDR3 is 16 amino acids long. Trimming removed 4 bases at V and 10 bases at J, with 24 bases between. The CDR3 DNA sequence: TGTGCCAGCAGTTCCCGGCGGGGCGACAGTCCCTTATCGCAGTATTTT. Amino acid sequence: CASSSRRGDSPLSQYF.

The V and J genes are TRBV18 and TRBJ2-7; TRBD1 matches at 8 bases. V trimming: 4 bases; J trimming: 2 bases; junction bases outside the gene matches: 10. The CDR3 sequence is 16 residues long. The germline V gene encodes CDR1 KGHSH and CDR2 LQKENI. The CDR3 spells CASSQRTGTTTYEQYF. CDR3 DNA: TGTGCCAGCTCACAACGGACAGGGACAACCACCTACGAGCAGTACTTC.

The chain carries TRBV7-9 and TRBJ1-1; D is ambiguous. CDR1 and CDR2 from the germline V gene are SEHNR and FQNEAQ (reference sequence). The CDR3 has 14 residues. Trimming shortened V by 3 bases and J by 0 bases, and 8 bases separated the two germline ends. This chain's CDR3 is CASSLGSLNTEAFF. CDR3 DNA: TGTGCCAGCAGCTTGGGCAGCTTGAACACTGAAGCTTTCTTT.

This chain links TRBV13 with TRBJ2-6; the match to TRBD2 covers 10 bases. V lost 5 bases to trimming and J lost 1 base; unmatched junction nucleotides: 8. The CDR3 totals 18 residues. Germline V lookup: CDR1 PRHDT, CDR2 FYEKMQ (reference sequence). CDR3 amino acids: CASSLPGTSASGANVLTF. In DNA form, the CDR3 reads TGTGCCAGCAGCCTCCCCGGGACTAGCGCATCTGGGGCCAACGTCCTGACTTTC.

The V call is TRBV5-8, the J call TRBJ2-7; D is possibly TRBD2 (5 bases). The germline gives CDR1 SGHTS, CDR2 YDEGEE. The CDR3 loop spans 14 amino acids. V lost 2 bases and J 0 bases, leaving 9 bases between the germline ends. The CDR3: CASSFRGSSYEQYF. The CDR3 DNA follows: TGTGCCAGCAGCTTTCGAGGGAGCTCCTACGAGCAGTACTTC.

V usage is TRBV5-1 and J usage is TRBJ2-7, with D possibly matching TRBD2 (6 bases). The CDR3 spans 15 residues. Per the germline V gene, CDR1 is SGHRS and CDR2 is YFSETQ. V was clipped by 4 bases and J by 2 bases, with 16 bases between them. The DNA for the CDR3 is TGCGCCAGCAGCATCGTGCGGGGTCTAACCTACGAGCAGTACTTC. As protein: CASSIVRGLTYEQYF.

This rearrangement joins TRBV28 to TRBJ2-7, with 8 bases fitting TRBD2. The CDR3 loop spans 14 amino acids. The germline V gene encodes CDR1 MDHEN and CDR2 SYDVKM. V was pared by 6 bases and J by 5 bases, with 9 bases of the junction left unmatched. The CDR3 loop is CASRGLDGRDEQYF. The CDR3 DNA reads as TGTGCCAGCAGAGGGTTGGACGGGAGGGACGAGCAGTACTTC.

The V and J genes are TRBV7-2 and TRBJ1-2; 7 bases fit TRBD1. The CDR3 runs 14 residues. V was clipped by 7 bases and J by 3 bases; unmatched bases: 8. The germline CDR1 and CDR2 sequences are SGHTA and FQGNSA. The CDR3: CASTRGQAYYGYTF. As DNA, the CDR3 is TGTGCCAGCACACGTGGACAGGCCTACTATGGCTACACCTTC.

By frequency, this clone registers medium-sized. The CDR3 protein is CASSLRTGVMGEQYF. The CDR3 bases are TGCGCCAGCAGCTTGCGGACAGGGGTGATGGGTGAGCAGTACTTC. This sequence joins TRBV5-1 and TRBJ2-7, with 9 bases matching TRBD1. Per germline, CDR1 SGHRS and CDR2 YFSETQ. The CDR3 covers 15 residues. V trimming: 1 base; J trimming: 7 bases; junction bases outside the gene matches: 9. Complete variable domain (other parts from reference TRBV5-1 and TRBJ2-7): KAGVTQTPRYLIKTRGQQVTLSCSPISGHRSVSWYQQTPGQGLQFLFEYFSETQRNKGNFPGRFSGRQFSNSRSEMNVSTLELGDSALYLCASSLRTGVMGEQYFGPGTRLTVT.

The J gene is TRBJ2-1, the V gene TRBV18; D might be TRBD2 (6 bases). V was cut by 6 bases and J by 3 bases, with 12 bases left in between. This CDR3 has 14 amino acids. Germline CDR1 KGHSH, CDR2 LQKENI. CDR3 in amino acids: CASSPGGLYNEQFF. For the CDR3, the DNA is TGTGCCAGCTCCCCCGGGGGACTCTACAATGAGCAGTTCTTC.

V is TRBV18 and J is TRBJ2-7; TRBD1 might be the D (6 bases). Germline CDR1 and CDR2: KGHSH and LQKENI. This CDR3 comprises 14 residues. Trimming removed 3 bases at V and 3 bases at J, with 12 bases between. The CDR3 DNA sequence: TGTGCCAGCTCACCTGGGAACAGGGACTACGAGCAGTACTTC. The encoded protein is CASSPGNRDYEQYF.